The clone carrying this TCR beta chain appeared once. Its antigen is still unknown. The data derive from a study of shared clonotypes between healthy human individuals. Using immunoSEQ multiplex PCR, the repertoire was profiled, and TCRdb retains in-frame clones only, with some absent. Seen here are around 2,000,000 clones, about 95% observed once, and the top ten hold 1.2%. The CDR3 runs to 13 residues. CDR1 and CDR2 from the germline V gene are WSHSY and SAAADI. The V end was cut by 9 bases, the J end by 2 bases, with 14 bases between. Study-wide results and limits: Non-shared clonotypes displayed generation probabilities falling below those of clonotypes present in all four donors.

Naive CD8 cells comprised CD45RO-negative, CCR7-positively selected cells, excluding terminally differentiated effector memory CD45RA+ cells. This TCR came from a man between 18 and 35 years old in good health. Material for sequencing was naive CD8+ T cells sorted from blood. The chain links TRBV10-2 to TRBJ2-7; D call uncertain. The CDR3 reads CASQTGPTYEQYF. CDR3 nucleotide sequence: TGCGCCAGTCAGACCGGGCCGACCTACGAGCAGTACTTC.